This TCR beta chain was sequenced for a study of sequential checkpoint blockade in melanoma. Study-level information: Both treatment sequences were followed by maintenance nivolumab. Approximately 20 patients had tumor biopsies before treatment and at week 13. 75 to 95 pretreatment tumor DNA samples were TCRβ immunosequenced.

This clone was seen only a few times. Treatment described: randomized to nivolumab then ipilimumab (arm A) or the reverse (arm B). No patient had prior DNA-damaging chemotherapy. Germline-derived CDR1 and CDR2 are SGDLS and YYNGEE. This CDR3 has 13 residues. Using immunoSEQ multiplex PCR, the repertoire was profiled, and TCRdb retains in-frame clones only, with some absent. The repertoire holds fewer than 5,500 clones, with 23% as singletons. The chain is built from TRBV9 and TRBJ2-1; 8 bases map to TRBD2. This material consisted of tumor tissue (inferred from file names), taken from a patient given nivolumab and ipilimumab in sequence. The receptor comes from a human donor with melanoma. CDR3 DNA: TGTGCAACTGTAGCGGGAACCGGCAATGAGCAGTTCTTC. Protein sequence: CATVAGTGNEQFF.